Below are 3 T cell receptor beta chains sequenced from a single sample in a study of CD8 T cells in ankylosing spondylitis. One entry per CDR3 protein results from TCRdb running MiXCR on the 5' RACE reads. Of around 150,000 distinct CDR3 sequences listed, about a third are singletons. Sequences were obtained from synovial fluid, either unsorted or a sorted T cell fraction (not recorded which). These receptors were taken from a male donor with ankylosing spondylitis.

The chain uses TRBV20-1 and TRBJ2-3; the match to TRBD2 covers 11 bases. The trim removed 5 bases at V and 6 bases at J, leaving 10 bases unmatched. The CDR3 consists of 15 residues. CDR1 is DFQATT and CDR2 is SNEGSKA in the germline V gene (reference sequence). The CDR3 sequence: CSAGGLAERPDTQYF. CDR3 DNA sequence: TGCAGTGCTGGGGGACTAGCGGAACGCCCTGATACGCAGTATTTT.

This clonotype is deemed medium-sized. The chain employs TRBV7-9 and TRBJ2-5; unclear D gene. From germline, CDR1 is SEHNR and CDR2 FQNEAQ (reference sequence). The CDR3 contains 11 residues. Trimming stripped 5 bases from V and 0 bases from J, with 1 base between. The CDR3 loop is CASSHQETQYF. Written as DNA, the CDR3 is TGTGCCAGCAGCCACCAAGAGACCCAGTACTTC.

Many counts were recorded for this clonotype. The chain has TRBV20-1 and TRBJ1-6; D uncertain. There are 12 residues in the CDR3. The ends were cut back, 1 base at V and 7 bases at J, with 5 bases in the middle. Looked up from germline, CDR1 is DFQATT and CDR2 is SNEGSKA (reference sequence). The CDR3 nucleotides read TGCAGTGCTAGAGGCGGCAATTCACCCCTCCACTTT. It translates to CSARGGNSPLHF.